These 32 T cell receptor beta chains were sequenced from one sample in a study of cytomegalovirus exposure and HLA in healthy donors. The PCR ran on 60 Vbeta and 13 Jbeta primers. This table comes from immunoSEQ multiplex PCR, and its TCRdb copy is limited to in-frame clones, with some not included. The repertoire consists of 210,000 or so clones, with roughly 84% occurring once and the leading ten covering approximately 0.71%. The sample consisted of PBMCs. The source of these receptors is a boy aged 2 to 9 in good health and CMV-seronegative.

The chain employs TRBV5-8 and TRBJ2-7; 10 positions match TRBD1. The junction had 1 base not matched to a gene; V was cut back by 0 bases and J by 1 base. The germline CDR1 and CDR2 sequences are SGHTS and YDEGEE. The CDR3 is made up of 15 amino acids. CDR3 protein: CASSLGQGASYEQYF. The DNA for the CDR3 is TGTGCCAGCAGCTTGGGACAGGGGGCATCCTACGAGCAGTACTTC.

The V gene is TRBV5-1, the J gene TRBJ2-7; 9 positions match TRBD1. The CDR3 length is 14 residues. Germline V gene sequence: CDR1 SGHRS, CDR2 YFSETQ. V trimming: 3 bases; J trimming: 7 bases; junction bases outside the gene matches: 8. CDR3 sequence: CASSWDRALREQYF. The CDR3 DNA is TGCGCCAGCAGCTGGGACAGGGCTTTACGAGAGCAGTACTTC.

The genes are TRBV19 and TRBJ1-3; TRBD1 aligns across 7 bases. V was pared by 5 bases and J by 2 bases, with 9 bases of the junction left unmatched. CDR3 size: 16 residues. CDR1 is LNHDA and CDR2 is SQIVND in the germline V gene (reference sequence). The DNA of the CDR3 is TGTGCCAGTAGTCTCGTCGACAGGGAAGCTGGAAACACCATATATTTT. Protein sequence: CASSLVDREAGNTIYF.

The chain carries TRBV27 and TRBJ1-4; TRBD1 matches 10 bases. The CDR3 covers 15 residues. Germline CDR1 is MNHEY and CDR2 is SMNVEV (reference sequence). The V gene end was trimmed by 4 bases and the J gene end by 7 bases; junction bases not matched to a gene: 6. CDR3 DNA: TGTGCCAGCAGTTCCTGGGACAGGGGTCGTGAAAAACTGTTTTTT. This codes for CASSSWDRGREKLFF.

CDR3 sequence: CASSFGTDEAFF. The CDR3 bases are TGTGCCAGCAGCTTTGGGACTGATGAAGCTTTCTTT. The chain is built from TRBV7-9 and TRBJ1-1, with D possibly being TRBD1 (5 bases). Germline CDR1 is SEHNR and CDR2 is FQNEAQ (reference sequence). V dropped 3 bases and J dropped 7 bases, with 9 bases sitting between them. The CDR3 is made up of 12 amino acids.

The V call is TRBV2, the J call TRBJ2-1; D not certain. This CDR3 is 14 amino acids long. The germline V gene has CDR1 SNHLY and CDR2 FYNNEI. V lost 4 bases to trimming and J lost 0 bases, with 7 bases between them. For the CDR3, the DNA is TGTGCCAGCAGTGGCGTTAGCTCCTACAATGAGCAGTTCTTC. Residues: CASSGVSSYNEQFF.

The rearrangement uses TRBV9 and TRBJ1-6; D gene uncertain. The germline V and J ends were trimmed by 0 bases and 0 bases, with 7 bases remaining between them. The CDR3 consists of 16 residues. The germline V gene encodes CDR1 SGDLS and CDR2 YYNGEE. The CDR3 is CASSVGSSSYNSPLHF. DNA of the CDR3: TGTGCCAGCAGCGTAGGATCGAGCTCCTATAATTCACCCCTCCACTTT.

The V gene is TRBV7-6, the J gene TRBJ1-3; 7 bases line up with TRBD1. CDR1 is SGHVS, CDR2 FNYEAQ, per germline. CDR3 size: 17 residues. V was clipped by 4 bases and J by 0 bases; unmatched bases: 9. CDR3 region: CASSSNGQVRSGNTIYF. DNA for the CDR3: TGTGCCAGCAGCTCTAATGGACAGGTTCGCTCTGGAAACACCATATATTTT.

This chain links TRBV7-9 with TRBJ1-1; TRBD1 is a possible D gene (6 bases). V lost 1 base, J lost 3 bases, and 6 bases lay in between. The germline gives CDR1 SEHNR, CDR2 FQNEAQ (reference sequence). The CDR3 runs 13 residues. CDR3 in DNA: TGTGCCAGCAGCTTAGACAGGGACACTGAAGCTTTCTTT. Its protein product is CASSLDRDTEAFF.

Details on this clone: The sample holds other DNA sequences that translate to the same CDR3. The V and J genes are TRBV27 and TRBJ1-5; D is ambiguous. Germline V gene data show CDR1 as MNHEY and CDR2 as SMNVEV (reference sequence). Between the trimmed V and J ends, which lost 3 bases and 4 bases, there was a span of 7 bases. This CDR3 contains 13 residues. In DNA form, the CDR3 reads TGTGCCAGCAGTTTGTCGGGGAATCAGCCCCAGCATTTT. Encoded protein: CASSLSGNQPQHF.

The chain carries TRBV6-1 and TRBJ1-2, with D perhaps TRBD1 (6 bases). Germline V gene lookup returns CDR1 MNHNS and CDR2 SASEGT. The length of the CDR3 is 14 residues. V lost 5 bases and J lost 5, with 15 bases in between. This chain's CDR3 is CASSRDNALYGYTF. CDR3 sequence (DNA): TGTGCCAGCAGTCGGGACAATGCACTTTATGGCTACACCTTC.

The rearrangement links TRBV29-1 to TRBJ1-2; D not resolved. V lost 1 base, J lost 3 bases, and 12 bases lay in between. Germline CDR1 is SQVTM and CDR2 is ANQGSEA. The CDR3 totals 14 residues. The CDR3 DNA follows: TGCAGCGTTGAAGGATCCGGAGTACACTATGGCTACACCTTC. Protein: CSVEGSGVHYGYTF. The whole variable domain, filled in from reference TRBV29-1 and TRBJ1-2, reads SAVISQKPSRDICQRGTSLTIQCQVDSQVTMMFWYRQQPGQSLTLIATANQGSEATYESGFVIDKFPISRPNLTFSTLTVSNMSPEDSSIYLCSVEGSGVHYGYTFGSGTRLTVV.

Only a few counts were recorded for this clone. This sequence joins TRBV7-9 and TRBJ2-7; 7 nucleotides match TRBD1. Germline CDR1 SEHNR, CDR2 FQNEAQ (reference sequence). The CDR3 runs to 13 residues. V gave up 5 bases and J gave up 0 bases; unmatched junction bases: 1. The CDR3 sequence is CASSGQDSYEQYF. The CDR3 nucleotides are TGTGCCAGCAGCGGACAGGACTCCTACGAGCAGTACTTC.

This CDR3 is CASSTGTGQETQYF. CDR3 nucleotides: TGTGCCAGTAGTACCGGGACAGGGCAAGAGACCCAGTACTTC. The rearrangement links TRBV19 to TRBJ2-5, with 9 nucleotides matching TRBD1. The CDR3 has 14 residues. J gave up 2 bases and V 4 bases, and 2 bases lay outside the gene matches. Germline V lookup: CDR1 LNHDA, CDR2 SQIVND (reference sequence).

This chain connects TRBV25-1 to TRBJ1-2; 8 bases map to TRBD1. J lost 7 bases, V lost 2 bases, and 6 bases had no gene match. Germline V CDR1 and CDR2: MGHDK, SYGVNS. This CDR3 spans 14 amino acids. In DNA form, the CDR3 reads TGTGCCAGCAGTGAACCAGGGGGCTATTGTGGCTACACCTTC. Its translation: CASSEPGGYCGYTF.

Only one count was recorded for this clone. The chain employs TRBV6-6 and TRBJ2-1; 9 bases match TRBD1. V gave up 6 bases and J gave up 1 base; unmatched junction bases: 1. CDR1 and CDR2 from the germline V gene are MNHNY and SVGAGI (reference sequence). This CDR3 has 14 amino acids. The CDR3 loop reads CASRQGASYNEQFF. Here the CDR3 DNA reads TGTGCCAGCAGACAGGGGGCTTCCTACAATGAGCAGTTCTTC.

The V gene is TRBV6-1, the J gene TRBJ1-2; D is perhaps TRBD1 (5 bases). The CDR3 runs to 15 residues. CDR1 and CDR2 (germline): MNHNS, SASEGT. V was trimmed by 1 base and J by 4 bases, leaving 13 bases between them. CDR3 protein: CASSEVVTVAYGYTF. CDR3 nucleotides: TGTGCCAGCAGTGAAGTGGTGACAGTAGCCTATGGCTACACCTTC.

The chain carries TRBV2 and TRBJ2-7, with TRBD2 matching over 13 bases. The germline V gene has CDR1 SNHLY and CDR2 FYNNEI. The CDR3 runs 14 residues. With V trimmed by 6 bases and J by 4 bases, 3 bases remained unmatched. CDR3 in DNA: TGTGCCAGCAGATCGGGACTAGCGGGGTACGAGCAGTACTTC. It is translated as CASRSGLAGYEQYF.

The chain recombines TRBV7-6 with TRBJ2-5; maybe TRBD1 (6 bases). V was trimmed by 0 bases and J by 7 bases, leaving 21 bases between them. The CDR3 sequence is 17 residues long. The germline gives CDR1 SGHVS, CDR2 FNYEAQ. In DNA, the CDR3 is TGTGCCAGCAGCTTAGCGCGGATTCAGGGCTCAGGGGCGACCCAGTACTTC. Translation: CASSLARIQGSGATQYF.

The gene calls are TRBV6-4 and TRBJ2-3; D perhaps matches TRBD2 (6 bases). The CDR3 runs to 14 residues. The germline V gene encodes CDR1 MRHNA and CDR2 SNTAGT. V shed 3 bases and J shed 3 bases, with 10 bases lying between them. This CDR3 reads CASSELASTDTQYF. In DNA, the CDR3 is TGTGCCAGCAGTGAACTAGCTTCGACAGATACGCAGTATTTT.

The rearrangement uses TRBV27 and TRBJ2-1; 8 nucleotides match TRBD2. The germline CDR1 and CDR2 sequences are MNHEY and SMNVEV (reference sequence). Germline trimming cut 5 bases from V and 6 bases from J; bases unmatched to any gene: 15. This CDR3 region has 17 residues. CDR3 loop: CASSPTLLAGGGNEQFF. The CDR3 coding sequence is TGTGCCAGCAGTCCAACCCTTCTCGCGGGAGGTGGCAATGAGCAGTTCTTC.

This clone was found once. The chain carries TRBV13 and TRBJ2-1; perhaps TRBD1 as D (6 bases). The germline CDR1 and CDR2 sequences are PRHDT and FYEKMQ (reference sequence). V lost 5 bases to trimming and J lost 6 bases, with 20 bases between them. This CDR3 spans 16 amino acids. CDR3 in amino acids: CASSPPGTSRGNEQFF. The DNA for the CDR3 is TGTGCCAGCAGCCCCCCCGGGACATCCAGAGGCAATGAGCAGTTCTTC.

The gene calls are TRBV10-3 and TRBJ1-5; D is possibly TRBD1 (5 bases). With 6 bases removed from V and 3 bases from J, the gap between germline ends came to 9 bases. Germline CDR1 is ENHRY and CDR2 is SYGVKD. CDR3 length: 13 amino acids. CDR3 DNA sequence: TGTGCCATCAGCGAGGGGCACAATCAGCCCCAGCATTTT. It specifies CAISEGHNQPQHF.

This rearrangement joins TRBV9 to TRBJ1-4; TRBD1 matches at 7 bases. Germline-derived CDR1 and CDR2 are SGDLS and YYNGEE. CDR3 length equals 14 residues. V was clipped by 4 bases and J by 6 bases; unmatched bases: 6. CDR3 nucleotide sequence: TGTGCCAGCAGCCCAAGGACAGGTGATGAAAAACTGTTTTTT. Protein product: CASSPRTGDEKLFF.

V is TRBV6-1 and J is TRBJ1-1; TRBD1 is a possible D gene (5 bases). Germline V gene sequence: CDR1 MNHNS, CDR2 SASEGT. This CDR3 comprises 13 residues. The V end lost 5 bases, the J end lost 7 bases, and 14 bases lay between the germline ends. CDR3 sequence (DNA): TGTGCCAGCAGTAACGCCGGAGGGGTTGAAGCTTTCTTT. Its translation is CASSNAGGVEAFF.

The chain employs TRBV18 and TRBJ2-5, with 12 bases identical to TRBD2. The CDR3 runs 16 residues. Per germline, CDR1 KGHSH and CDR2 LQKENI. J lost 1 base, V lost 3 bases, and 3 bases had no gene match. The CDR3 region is CASSPGTSGFQETQYF. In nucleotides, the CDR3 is TGTGCCAGCTCACCTGGGACTAGCGGGTTCCAAGAGACCCAGTACTTC.

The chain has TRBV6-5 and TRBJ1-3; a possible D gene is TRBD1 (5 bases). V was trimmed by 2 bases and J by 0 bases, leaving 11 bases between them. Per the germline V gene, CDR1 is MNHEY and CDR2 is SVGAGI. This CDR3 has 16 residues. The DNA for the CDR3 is TGTGCCAGCAGTTACGGTCAGGGAGGCTCTGGAAACACCATATATTTT. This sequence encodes CASSYGQGGSGNTIYF.

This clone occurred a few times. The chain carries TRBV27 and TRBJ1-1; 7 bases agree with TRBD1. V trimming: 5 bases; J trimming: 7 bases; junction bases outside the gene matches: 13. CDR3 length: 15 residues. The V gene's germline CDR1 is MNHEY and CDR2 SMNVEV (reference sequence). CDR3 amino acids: CASSARTGRSGEAFF. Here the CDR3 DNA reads TGTGCCAGCAGTGCTAGGACAGGCCGCTCCGGTGAAGCTTTCTTT.

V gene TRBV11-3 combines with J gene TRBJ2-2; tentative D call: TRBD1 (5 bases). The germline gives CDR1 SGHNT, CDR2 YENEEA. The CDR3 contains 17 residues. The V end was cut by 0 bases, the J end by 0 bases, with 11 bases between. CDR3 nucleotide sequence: TGTGCCAGCAGCTTAGATCGGCTCAGGGCGAACACCGGGGAGCTGTTTTTT. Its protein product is CASSLDRLRANTGELFF.

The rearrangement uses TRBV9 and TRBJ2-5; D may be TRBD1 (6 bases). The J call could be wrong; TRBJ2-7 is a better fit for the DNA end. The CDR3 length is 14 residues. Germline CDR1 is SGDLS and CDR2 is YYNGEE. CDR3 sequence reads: CASSVGDNSYEQYF. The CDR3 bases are TGTGCCAGCAGCGTAGGGGACAACTCCTACGAGCAGTACTTC.

This CDR3 is CAISDPAGPLNYGYTF. CDR3 nucleotide sequence: TGTGCCATCAGTGACCCGGCGGGGCCTCTAAACTATGGCTACACCTTC. The chain combines TRBV10-3 with TRBJ1-2; tentatively, D is TRBD1 (5 bases). Germline CDR1 reads ENHRY; CDR2 reads SYGVKD. Trimming cost V 3 bases and J 2 bases, with 16 bases left between them. The CDR3 sequence is 16 residues long.

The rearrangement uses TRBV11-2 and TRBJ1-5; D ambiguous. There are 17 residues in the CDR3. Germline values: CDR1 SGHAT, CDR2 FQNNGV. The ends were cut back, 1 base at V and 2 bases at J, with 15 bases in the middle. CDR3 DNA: TGTGCCAGCAGCTTAGCCCCCCGGGAAGTAGGCAATCAGCCCCAGCATTTT. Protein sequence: CASSLAPREVGNQPQHF.